This TCR beta chain was captured by sequencing in a study of response to subunit inactivated influenza vaccine. CDR3 length: 16 residues. V was shortened by 3 bases and J by 0 bases, with 14 bases between the two germline ends. Per germline, CDR1 MNHNS and CDR2 SASEGT. General study points: It was the authors' suggestion that each seasonal influenza vaccination recruits few new T cells.

The table lists this clonotype with a few counts. Its antigen is not identified. TCRdb passed the RT-PCR reads through MiXCR, listing each CDR3 protein once. The sample has 500,000 to 550,000 distinct CDR3 sequences; about 7.2% are singletons. The sequencing here drew on PBMCs from blood, taken less than 25 months after vaccination. The chain uses TRBV6-1 and TRBJ1-2; D unresolved. The receptor comes from a man aged 45 to 75 who received an inactivated influenza vaccine. The CDR3 nucleotides read TGTGCCAGCAGTGACGAGGTCGGGCGAGCTAACTATGGCTACACCTTC. As protein: CASSDEVGRANYGYTF.